The rows below give T cell receptor beta chains drawn from one sample of a study of cytomegalovirus exposure and HLA in healthy donors. TCRdb's table, derived via immunoSEQ multiplex PCR, lists solely in-frame clones and lacks some. The sample holds some 130,000 clones, 65% to 80% seen once. The specimen was PBMCs. These receptors originate from a human donor in good health. Each CDR3 is given with its conserved first and last residue. The D gene is left open where the match is weak. Rows may omit the clone size; those that give it use once, few, many or a size class.

cdr3_aa: CASSIGTSSYNEQFF
cdr3_nt: TGTGCCAGCAGTATCGGGACTAGTAGCTACAATGAGCAGTTCTTC
v_call: TRBV4-2
j_call: TRBJ2-1
clone_size: NA
d_call: TRBD2

cdr3_aa: CASSIRDRDEQFF
cdr3_nt: TGTGCCAGCAGCATCAGGGATAGGGATGAGCAGTTCTTC
v_call: TRBV28
j_call: TRBJ2-1
clone_size: few
d_call: NA

cdr3_aa: CASSARLAGIYTQYF
cdr3_nt: TGTGCCAGCAGCGCCCGACTAGCGGGAATTTATACGCAGTATTTT
v_call: TRBV9
j_call: TRBJ2-3
clone_size: NA
d_call: TRBD2

cdr3_aa: CASSPAGRETQYF
cdr3_nt: TGTGCCAGCTCACCAGCAGGGAGGGAGACCCAGTACTTC
v_call: TRBV18
j_call: TRBJ2-5
clone_size: NA
d_call: NA

cdr3_aa: CANRQVAGKNTEAFF
cdr3_nt: TGTGCCAACAGACAGGTTGCGGGGAAGAACACTGAAGCTTTCTTT
v_call: TRBV7-9
j_call: TRBJ1-1
clone_size: NA
d_call: NA

cdr3_aa: CASSGGDNYGYTF
cdr3_nt: TGTGCCAGCAGCGGGGGGGATAACTATGGCTACACCTTC
v_call: TRBV5-4
j_call: TRBJ1-2
clone_size: NA
d_call: NA

cdr3_aa: CASSQARQGRTSTDTQYF
cdr3_nt: TGCGCCAGCAGCCAAGCCCGGCAGGGTCGAACCTCCACAGATACGCAGTATTTT
v_call: TRBV4-1
j_call: TRBJ2-3
clone_size: once
d_call: NA

cdr3_aa: CASSFRGTLYEQYF
cdr3_nt: TGTGCCAGCAGTTTCCGGGGGACGCTATACGAGCAGTACTTC
v_call: TRBV27
j_call: TRBJ2-7
clone_size: NA
d_call: NA

cdr3_aa: CASSYTQTSGSSEQYF
cdr3_nt: TGTGCCAGCAGTTACACGCAGACTAGCGGGAGCTCCGAGCAGTACTTC
v_call: TRBV6-5
j_call: TRBJ2-7
clone_size: NA
d_call: TRBD2

cdr3_aa: CASLILAGGNDEQYF
cdr3_nt: TGTGCAAGTCTCATACTAGCGGGAGGTAACGACGAGCAGTACTTC
v_call: TRBV12-2
j_call: TRBJ2-7
clone_size: NA
d_call: NA

cdr3_aa: CASRPGTGDEKLFF
cdr3_nt: TGTGCCAGCAGGCCCGGGACAGGGGATGAAAAACTGTTTTTT
v_call: TRBV11-3
j_call: TRBJ1-4
clone_size: NA
d_call: TRBD1

cdr3_aa: CASSPPDRHYGYTF
cdr3_nt: TGTGCCAGCTCACCGCCGGACAGGCACTATGGCTACACCTTC
v_call: TRBV18
j_call: TRBJ1-2
clone_size: NA
d_call: TRBD1

cdr3_aa: CASSGLAGVPDTQYF
cdr3_nt: TGTGCCAGTAGTGGACTAGCGGGAGTCCCAGATACGCAGTATTTT
v_call: TRBV19
j_call: TRBJ2-3
clone_size: few
d_call: TRBD2

cdr3_aa: CASSLGGPNQPQHF
cdr3_nt: TGCGCCAGCAGCTTGGGCGGTCCCAATCAGCCCCAGCATTTT
v_call: TRBV5-1
j_call: TRBJ1-5
clone_size: NA
d_call: NA

cdr3_aa: CASSVNRDEAFF
cdr3_nt: TGTGCCAGCTCAGTGAACAGGGATGAAGCTTTCTTT
v_call: TRBV18
j_call: TRBJ1-1
clone_size: NA
d_call: NA